This T cell receptor (beta chain) was recovered during a study of T cell responses to AZD1222 COVID-19 vaccine. Whole-study results and caveats: The repertoires were collected only after the peak T cell response. Dominant CD4 TCR responses targeted spike regions 160-218 and 743-854. An increase in Spike-specific TCR breadth and depth was observed after two AZD1222 doses.

TCRdb keeps only in-frame clones here, not all; method: immunoSEQ multiplex PCR. Among 150,000 to 250,000 clones listed, around 93% were seen once. With 4 bases removed from V and 2 bases from J, the gap between germline ends came to 12 bases. Germline CDR1 SNHLY, CDR2 FYNNEI. The CDR3 runs to 15 residues. This clone has only one observation. Its antigen is as yet unknown. The sequence was collected from an adult who received the AZD1222 COVID-19 vaccine. The chain carries TRBV2 and TRBJ1-5, with D perhaps TRBD1 (5 bases). The sample was peripheral blood, taken 28 days after the second AZD1222 dose. The CDR3 sequence is CASSGWGYGNQPQHF. CDR3 nucleotides: TGTGCCAGCAGTGGCTGGGGGTACGGCAATCAGCCCCAGCATTTT.